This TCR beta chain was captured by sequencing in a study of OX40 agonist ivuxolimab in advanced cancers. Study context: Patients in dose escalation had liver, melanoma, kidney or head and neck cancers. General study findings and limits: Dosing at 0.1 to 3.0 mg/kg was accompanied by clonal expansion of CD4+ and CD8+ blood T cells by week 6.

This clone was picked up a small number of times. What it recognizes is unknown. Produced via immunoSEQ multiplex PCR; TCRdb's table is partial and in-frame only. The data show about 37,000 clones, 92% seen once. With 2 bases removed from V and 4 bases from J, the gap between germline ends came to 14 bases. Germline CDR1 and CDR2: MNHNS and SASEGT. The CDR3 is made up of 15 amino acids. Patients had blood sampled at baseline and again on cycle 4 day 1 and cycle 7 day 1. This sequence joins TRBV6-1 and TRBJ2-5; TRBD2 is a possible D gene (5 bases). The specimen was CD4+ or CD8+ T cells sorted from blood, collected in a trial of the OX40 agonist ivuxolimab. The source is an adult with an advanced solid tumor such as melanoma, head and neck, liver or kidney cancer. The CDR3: CASSETPSSGETQYF. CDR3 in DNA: TGTGCCAGCAGTGAAACCCCCAGCAGCGGAGAGACCCAGTACTTC.